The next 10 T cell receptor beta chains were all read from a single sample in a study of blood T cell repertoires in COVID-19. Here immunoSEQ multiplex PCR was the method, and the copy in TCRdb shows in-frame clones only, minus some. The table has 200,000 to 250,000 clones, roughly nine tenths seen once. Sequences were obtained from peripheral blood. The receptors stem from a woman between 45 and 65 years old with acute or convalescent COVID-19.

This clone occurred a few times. DNA of the CDR3: TGTGCCAGTACAGGGAACATGAACACTGAAGCTTTCTTT. It codes for CASTGNMNTEAFF. V is TRBV6-6 and J is TRBJ1-1; TRBD1 might be the D (6 bases). The CDR3 length is 13 residues. Looked up from germline, CDR1 is MNHNY and CDR2 is SVGAGI (reference sequence). Trimming shortened V by 9 bases and J by 0 bases, and 11 bases separated the two germline ends.

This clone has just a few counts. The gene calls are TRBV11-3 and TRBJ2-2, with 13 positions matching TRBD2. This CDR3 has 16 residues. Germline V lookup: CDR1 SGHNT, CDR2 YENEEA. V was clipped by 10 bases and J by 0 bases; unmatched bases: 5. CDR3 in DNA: TGTGCCACCGGACTAGCGGGGGCCACGAACACCGGGGAGCTGTTTTTT. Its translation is CATGLAGATNTGELFF. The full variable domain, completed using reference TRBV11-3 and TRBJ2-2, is EAGVVQSPRYKIIEKKQPVAFWCNPISGHNTLYWYLQNLGQGPELLIRYENEEAVDDSQLPKDRFSAERLKGVDSTLKIQPAELGDSAVYLCATGLAGATNTGELFFGEGSRLTVL.

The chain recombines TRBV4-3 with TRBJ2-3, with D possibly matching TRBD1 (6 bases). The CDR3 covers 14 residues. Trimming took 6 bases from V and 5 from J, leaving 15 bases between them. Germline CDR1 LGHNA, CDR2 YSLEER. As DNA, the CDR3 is TGCGCCAGCAGTAAGAGTACAGGGAAAGATACGCAGTATTTT. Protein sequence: CASSKSTGKDTQYF.

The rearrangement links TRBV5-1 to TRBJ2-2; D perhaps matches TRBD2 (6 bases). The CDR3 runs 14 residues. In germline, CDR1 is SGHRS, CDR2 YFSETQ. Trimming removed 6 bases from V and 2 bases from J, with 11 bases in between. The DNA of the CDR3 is TGCGCCAGCACCCGGGACTCTAACACCGGGGAGCTGTTTTTT. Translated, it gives CASTRDSNTGELFF.

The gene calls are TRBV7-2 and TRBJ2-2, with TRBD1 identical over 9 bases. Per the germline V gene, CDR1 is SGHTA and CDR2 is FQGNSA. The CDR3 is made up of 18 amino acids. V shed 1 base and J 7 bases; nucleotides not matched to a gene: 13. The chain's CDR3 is CASSLDVGTGTVGGELFF. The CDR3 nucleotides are TGTGCCAGCAGCTTAGATGTCGGGACAGGGACCGTAGGCGGGGAGCTGTTTTTT.

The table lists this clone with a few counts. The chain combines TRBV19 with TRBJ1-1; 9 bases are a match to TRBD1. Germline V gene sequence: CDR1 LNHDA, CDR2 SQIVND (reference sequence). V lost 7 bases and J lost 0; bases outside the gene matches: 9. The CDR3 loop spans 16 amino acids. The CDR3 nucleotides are TGTGCCAGTAACCCTCGGACAGGGGATGTGAACACTGAAGCTTTCTTT. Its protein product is CASNPRTGDVNTEAFF.

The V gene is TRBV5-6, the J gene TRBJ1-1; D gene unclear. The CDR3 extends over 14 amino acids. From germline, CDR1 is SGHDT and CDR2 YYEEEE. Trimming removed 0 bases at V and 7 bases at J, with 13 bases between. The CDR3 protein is CASSLAGFLGEAFF. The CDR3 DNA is TGTGCCAGCAGCTTGGCAGGTTTTTTGGGTGAAGCTTTCTTT.

The CDR3 reads CASSTPPGMSSYGYTF. CDR3 bases: TGTGCCAGTAGTACCCCACCGGGGATGAGTAGCTATGGCTACACCTTC. This chain links TRBV19 with TRBJ1-2; D is unresolved. CDR3 length: 16 amino acids. Germline values: CDR1 LNHDA, CDR2 SQIVND (reference sequence). Trimming removed 4 bases at V and 4 bases at J, with 19 bases between.

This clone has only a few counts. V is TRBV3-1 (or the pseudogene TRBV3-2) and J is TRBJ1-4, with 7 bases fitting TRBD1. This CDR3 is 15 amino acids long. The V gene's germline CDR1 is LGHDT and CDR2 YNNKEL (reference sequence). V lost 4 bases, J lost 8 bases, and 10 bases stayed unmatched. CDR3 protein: CASSLENRGGEKLFF. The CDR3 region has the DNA TGTGCCAGCAGCCTCGAAAACAGGGGCGGCGAAAAACTGTTTTTT.

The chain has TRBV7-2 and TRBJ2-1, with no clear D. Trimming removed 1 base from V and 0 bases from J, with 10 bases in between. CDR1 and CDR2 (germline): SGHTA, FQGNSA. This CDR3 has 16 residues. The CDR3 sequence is CASSLERTSSYNEQFF. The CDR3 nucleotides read TGTGCCAGCAGCTTAGAAAGAACGAGCTCCTACAATGAGCAGTTCTTC.